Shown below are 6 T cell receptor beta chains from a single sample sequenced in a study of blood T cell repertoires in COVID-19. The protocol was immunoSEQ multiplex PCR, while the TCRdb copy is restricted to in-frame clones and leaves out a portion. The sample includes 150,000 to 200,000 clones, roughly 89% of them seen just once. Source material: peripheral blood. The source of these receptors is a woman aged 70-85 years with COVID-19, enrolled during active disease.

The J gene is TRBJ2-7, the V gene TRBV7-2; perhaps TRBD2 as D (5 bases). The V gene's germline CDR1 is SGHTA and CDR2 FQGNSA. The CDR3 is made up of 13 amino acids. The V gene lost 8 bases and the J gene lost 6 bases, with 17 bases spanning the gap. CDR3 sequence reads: CASSRSLVGEQYF. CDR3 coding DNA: TGTGCCAGCTCCCGTTCACTAGTTGGCGAGCAGTACTTC.

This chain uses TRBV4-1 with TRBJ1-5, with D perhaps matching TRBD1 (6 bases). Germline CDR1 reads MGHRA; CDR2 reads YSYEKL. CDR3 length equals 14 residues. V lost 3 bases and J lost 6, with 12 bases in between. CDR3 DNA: TGCGCCAGCAGCCACACAGGGATAAGTCAGCCCCAGCATTTT. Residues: CASSHTGISQPQHF.

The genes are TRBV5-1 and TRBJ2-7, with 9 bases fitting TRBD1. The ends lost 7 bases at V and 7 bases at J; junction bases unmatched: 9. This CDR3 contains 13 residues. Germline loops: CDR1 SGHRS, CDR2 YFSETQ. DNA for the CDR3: TGCGCCAGCGTCGGACAGGGGAGAGAAGAGCAGTACTTC. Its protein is CASVGQGREEQYF.

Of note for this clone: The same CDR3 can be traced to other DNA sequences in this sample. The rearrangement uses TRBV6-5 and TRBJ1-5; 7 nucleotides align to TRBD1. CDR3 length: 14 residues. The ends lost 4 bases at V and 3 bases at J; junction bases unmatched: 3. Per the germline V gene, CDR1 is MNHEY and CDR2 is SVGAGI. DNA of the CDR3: TGTGCCAGCAGTTTGGACAGGTTCAATCAGCCCCAGCATTTT. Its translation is CASSLDRFNQPQHF.

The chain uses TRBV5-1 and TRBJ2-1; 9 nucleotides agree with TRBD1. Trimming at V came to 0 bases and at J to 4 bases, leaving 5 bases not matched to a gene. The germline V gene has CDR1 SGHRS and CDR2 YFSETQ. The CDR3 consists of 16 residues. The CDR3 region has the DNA TGCGCCAGCAGCTTGGATCCGGGACAGGGTTACAATGAGCAGTTCTTC. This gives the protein CASSLDPGQGYNEQFF.

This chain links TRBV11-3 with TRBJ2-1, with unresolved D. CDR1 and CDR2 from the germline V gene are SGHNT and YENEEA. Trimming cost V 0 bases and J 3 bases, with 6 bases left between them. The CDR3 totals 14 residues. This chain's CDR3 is CASSLDPVYNEQFF. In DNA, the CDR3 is TGTGCCAGCAGCTTAGATCCCGTCTACAATGAGCAGTTCTTC.